Presented here are 7 T cell receptor beta chains from one specimen sequenced in a study of T cell responses to AZD1222 COVID-19 vaccine. Sequencing was performed with immunoSEQ multiplex PCR; in TCRdb, only in-frame clones are kept and a portion is missing. The table includes approximately 100,000 clones, more than 75% detected once. This material consisted of peripheral blood, taken on day 0 of AZD1222 vaccination. These receptor sequences come from an adult in good health.

CDR3 nucleotides: TGTGCCAGCAGATGGTCCAGGGCCAGTGAAAAACTGTTTTTT. It encodes CASRWSRASEKLFF. The rearrangement uses TRBV28 and TRBJ1-4; weak D call: TRBD1 (5 bases). V was clipped by 6 bases and J by 7 bases, with 15 bases between them. This CDR3 region has 14 residues. Germline-derived CDR1 and CDR2 are MDHEN and SYDVKM.

J is TRBJ2-2 and V is TRBV4-1; 9 positions match TRBD1. V shed 3 bases and J 4 bases; nucleotides not matched to a gene: 3. This CDR3 has 15 amino acids. The V gene's germline CDR1 is MGHRA and CDR2 YSYEKL. This CDR3 reads CASSQGQGVTGELFF. CDR3 nucleotides: TGCGCCAGCAGCCAGGGACAGGGCGTCACCGGGGAGCTGTTTTTT.

The V gene is TRBV7-2, the J gene TRBJ1-5, with 9 bases that match TRBD1. V shed 5 bases, J shed 7 bases, and the junction held 9 bases outside the gene matches. The CDR3 runs 15 residues. In germline, CDR1 is SGHTA, CDR2 FQGNSA. The CDR3 sequence: CASSGEQGARQPQHF. Written as DNA, the CDR3 is TGTGCCAGCAGCGGCGAACAGGGGGCCAGGCAGCCCCAGCATTTT. The variable domain in full, completed from reference TRBV7-2 and TRBJ1-5, reads GAGVSQSPSNKVTEKGKDVELRCDPISGHTALYWYRQSLGQGLEFLIYFQGNSAPDKSGLPSDRFSAERTGGSVSTLTIQRTQQEDSAVYLCASSGEQGARQPQHFGDGTRLSIL.

V and J are TRBV9 and TRBJ2-2; D is ambiguous. Germline CDR1 SGDLS, CDR2 YYNGEE. The CDR3 is made up of 15 amino acids. V was cut by 0 bases and J by 0 bases, with 6 bases left in between. The CDR3 loop reads CASSVGAANTGELFF. The CDR3, as DNA: TGTGCCAGCAGCGTAGGGGCAGCGAACACCGGGGAGCTGTTTTTT. The full variable domain, in which reference TRBV9 and TRBJ2-2 provide the parts outside the CDR3, is DSGVTQTPKHLITATGQRVTLRCSPRSGDLSVYWYQQSLDQGLQFLIQYYNGEERAKGNILERFSAQQFPDLHSELNLSSLELGDSALYFCASSVGAANTGELFFGEGSRLTVL.

V is TRBV28 and J is TRBJ2-3; perhaps TRBD1 as D (6 bases). V was clipped by 4 bases and J by 0 bases, with 11 bases between them. Germline lookup yields CDR1 MDHEN and CDR2 SYDVKM. The CDR3 covers 15 residues. For the CDR3, the DNA is TGTGCCAGCAGTTCCTACAGGGCCAGCACAGATACGCAGTATTTT. Amino acids: CASSSYRASTDTQYF.

The sample holds a few counts of this clone. The chain links TRBV25-1 to TRBJ2-1; D is ambiguous. V lost 4 bases and J lost 0, with 10 bases in between. This CDR3 region has 15 residues. From germline, CDR1 is MGHDK and CDR2 SYGVNS. The CDR3: CASSGDPLSYNEQFF. Here the CDR3 DNA reads TGTGCCAGCAGTGGGGATCCGCTCTCCTACAATGAGCAGTTCTTC.

This clone was counted a few times. This chain connects TRBV5-4 to TRBJ2-1; TRBD1 might be the D (6 bases). The V gene lost 3 bases and the J gene lost 5 bases, with 15 bases spanning the gap. The CDR3 contains 15 residues. Per germline, CDR1 SGHNT and CDR2 YYREEE (reference sequence). The CDR3 loop is CASSSLGQGHNEQFF. The CDR3 DNA sequence: TGTGCCAGCAGCTCCCTCGGCCAGGGGCACAATGAGCAGTTCTTC.